A single T cell receptor beta chain is shown here with its context. Its antigen is not identified. The sample comes from a study of regulatory dendritic cells for organ transplantation. Study-level background: Regulatory dendritic cells were monocyte-derived, receiving vitamin D3 on days 0 and 4 and IL-10 on day 4. Study observations and caveats: Naive T cells showed high diversity, memory cells less, memory CD8+ least.

The CDR3 is 15 residues long. Unmatched junction bases numbered 11, after V lost 10 bases and J lost 3 bases. From germline, CDR1 is LNHDA and CDR2 SQIVND (reference sequence). Sorted subsets were CFSE-labeled and cultured around five days with allogeneic dendritic cells. The protocol was immunoSEQ multiplex PCR, while the TCRdb copy is restricted to in-frame clones and leaves out a portion. Of some 11,000 clones listed, 60% to 75% were seen once; the top ten hold 2.6%. The chain combines TRBV19 with TRBJ2-3; 9 bases match TRBD2. The sample consisted of memory CD4+ T cells from blood cultured with regulatory dendritic cells. Subset indicated: CD45RO+ memory T cells. The receptor's source is a human donor in good health. The CDR3: CATSDLAGLTDTQYF. The CDR3 nucleotides are TGTGCCACCTCAGATCTAGCGGGGCTAACAGATACGCAGTATTTT. The whole variable domain, remainder taken from reference TRBV19 and TRBJ2-3, is DGGITQSPKYLFRKEGQNVTLSCEQNLNHDAMYWYRQDPGQGLRLIYYSQIVNDFQKGDIAEGYSVSREKKESFPLTVTSAQKNPTAFYLCATSDLAGLTDTQYFGPGTRLTVL.